The 9 T cell receptor beta chains below were found in one sample sequenced in a study of shared clonotypes between healthy human individuals. TCRdb's copy holds only in-frame clones and misses some; the assay was immunoSEQ multiplex PCR. The sample has around 300,000 clones, around 87% seen once. Sample: memory CD8+ T cells sorted from blood. Noted subset: CD45RO+ cells pooled with CCR7-negative TemRA cells. The receptors originated from a man between 18 and 29 years old in good health.

In this sample, this clone turned up once. The chain links TRBV28 to TRBJ2-1; 9 nucleotides agree with TRBD1. The CDR3 totals 15 residues. Unmatched junction bases numbered 7, after V lost 1 base and J lost 9 bases. The germline V gene encodes CDR1 MDHEN and CDR2 SYDVKM. The CDR3 is CASSLSDRGLGEQFF. CDR3 nucleotide sequence: TGTGCCAGCAGTTTATCGGACAGGGGATTGGGTGAGCAGTTCTTC.

J is TRBJ1-6 and V is TRBV27, with TRBD1 matching 7 bases. This CDR3 spans 14 amino acids. Germline V CDR1 and CDR2: MNHEY, SMNVEV (reference sequence). Trimming at V came to 6 bases and at J to 7 bases, leaving 6 bases not matched to a gene. The CDR3 nucleotides read TGTGCCAGCAGAGGGGGCTTTAGGAATTCACCCCTCCACTTT. This sequence encodes CASRGGFRNSPLHF.

The chain combines TRBV4-1 with TRBJ1-6, with 10 bases fitting TRBD1. The CDR3 sequence is 15 residues long. After removal of 4 bases from V and 10 bases from J, the junction contained 7 bases not matched to a gene. Germline assignment: CDR1 MGHRA and CDR2 YSYEKL. DNA for the CDR3: TGCGCCAGCAGCCCTCCGACAGGGGGCAACTCACCCCTCCACTTT. Translating gives CASSPPTGGNSPLHF.

This clone was seen only once. The chain carries TRBV6-5 and TRBJ1-1, with 11 nucleotides matching TRBD1. V shed 5 bases, J shed 4 bases, and the junction held 6 bases outside the gene matches. CDR3 length: 15 residues. Germline assignment: CDR1 MNHEY and CDR2 SVGAGI. CDR3 sequence (DNA): TGTGCCAGCAGTCAAGGACAGGGGGCTTTCACTGAAGCTTTCTTT. Protein product: CASSQGQGAFTEAFF.

Here the CDR3 DNA reads TGTGCTAGTGGTCCAGGGACAAATAAGGGGGCCAACGTCCTGACTTTC. Its protein is CASGPGTNKGANVLTF. The chain combines TRBV12-5 with TRBJ2-6, with D possibly being TRBD1 (6 bases). Germline CDR1 reads LGHNT; CDR2 reads FRNRAP. V lost 5 bases, J lost 4 bases, and 15 bases lay in between. The CDR3 contains 16 residues.

The sample holds one count of this clone. This chain connects TRBV30 to TRBJ1-2; 7 nucleotides align to TRBD1. J lost 4 bases, V lost 3 bases, and 8 bases had no gene match. Germline CDR1 and CDR2: GTSNPN and SVGIG (reference sequence). This CDR3 is 14 amino acids long. CDR3 bases: TGTGCCTGGAGGGAACTAGGACAGGTCTATGGCTACACCTTC. Protein: CAWRELGQVYGYTF.

This clone was observed a single time. The chain has TRBV7-6 and TRBJ2-1; D is undetermined. The germline V and J ends were trimmed by 5 bases and 3 bases, with 11 bases remaining between them. Germline values: CDR1 SGHVS, CDR2 FNYEAQ. CDR3 length equals 14 residues. CDR3 region: CASSPLSSYNEQFF. CDR3 nucleotide sequence: TGTGCCAGCAGCCCGTTGAGTAGCTACAATGAGCAGTTCTTC.

J is TRBJ2-7 and V is TRBV6-1; perhaps TRBD1 as D (6 bases). The CDR3 extends over 13 amino acids. Trimming took off 5 bases at V and 5 bases at J, with 13 bases between the two ends. CDR1 MNHNS and CDR2 SASEGT come from the germline V gene. In DNA form, the CDR3 reads TGTGCCAGCAGTCCGACAGGTGCTAACGAGCAGTACTTC. It is translated as CASSPTGANEQYF.

V usage is TRBV4-2 and J usage is TRBJ2-3; D not resolved. Deletions cut 1 base from V and 2 bases from J, with 10 bases between. CDR1 is LGHNA, CDR2 YNFKEQ, per germline. The CDR3 is made up of 15 amino acids. CDR3 nucleotide sequence: TGTGCCAGCAGCCAAGTAGTCGCGGACACAGATACGCAGTATTTT. Translated, it gives CASSQVVADTDTQYF.